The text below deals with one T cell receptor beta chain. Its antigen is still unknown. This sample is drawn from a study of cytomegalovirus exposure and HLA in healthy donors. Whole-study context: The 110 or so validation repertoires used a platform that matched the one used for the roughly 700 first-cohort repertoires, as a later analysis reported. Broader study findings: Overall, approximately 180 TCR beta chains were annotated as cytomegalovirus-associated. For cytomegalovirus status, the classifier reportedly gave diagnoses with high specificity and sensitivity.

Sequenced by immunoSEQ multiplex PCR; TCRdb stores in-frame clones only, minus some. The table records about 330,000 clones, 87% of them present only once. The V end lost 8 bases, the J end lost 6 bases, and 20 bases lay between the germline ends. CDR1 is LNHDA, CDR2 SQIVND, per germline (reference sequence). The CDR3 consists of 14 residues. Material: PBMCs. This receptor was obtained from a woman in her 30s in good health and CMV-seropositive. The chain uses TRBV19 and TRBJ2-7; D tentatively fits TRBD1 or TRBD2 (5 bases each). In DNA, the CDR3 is TGTGCCAGTGGTAGAGGGGATGGTCTCGGCGAGCAGTACTTC. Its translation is CASGRGDGLGEQYF. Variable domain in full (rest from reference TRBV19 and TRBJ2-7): DGGITQSPKYLFRKEGQNVTLSCEQNLNHDAMYWYRQDPGQGLRLIYYSQIVNDFQKGDIAEGYSVSREKKESFPLTVTSAQKNPTAFYLCASGRGDGLGEQYFGPGTRLTVT.